One TCR beta chain is described in this entry. What it binds is unknown. This specimen comes from a study of T-cell reconstitution after alpha-beta-depleted transplantation in children. Study-wide results and limits: There were reportedly several hundred expanded graft clones from which alpha-beta T cells came about two months after transplant.

Construction of the TCRbeta library involved unique molecular identifiers. MiXCR was run by TCRdb on the PCR reads, yielding one entry per CDR3 protein. The sample records 400,000 to 450,000 distinct CDR3 sequences, 43% being singletons. Specimen: PBMCs, collected before TCRalphabeta/CD19-depleted stem cell transplant. This TCR was recovered from a girl aged 2 to 10 with aplastic anemia, due to receive a stem cell transplant.

CDR3 residues: CASSQRARTGVNTEAFF. The CDR3 DNA sequence: TGCGCCAGCAGCCAACGGGCGCGGACAGGGGTGAACACTGAAGCTTTCTTT. The chain couples TRBV5-1 to TRBJ1-1; 9 bases align to TRBD1. Germline CDR1 and CDR2: SGHRS and YFSETQ. There are 17 residues in the CDR3. V shed 4 bases and J 0 bases; nucleotides not matched to a gene: 10.